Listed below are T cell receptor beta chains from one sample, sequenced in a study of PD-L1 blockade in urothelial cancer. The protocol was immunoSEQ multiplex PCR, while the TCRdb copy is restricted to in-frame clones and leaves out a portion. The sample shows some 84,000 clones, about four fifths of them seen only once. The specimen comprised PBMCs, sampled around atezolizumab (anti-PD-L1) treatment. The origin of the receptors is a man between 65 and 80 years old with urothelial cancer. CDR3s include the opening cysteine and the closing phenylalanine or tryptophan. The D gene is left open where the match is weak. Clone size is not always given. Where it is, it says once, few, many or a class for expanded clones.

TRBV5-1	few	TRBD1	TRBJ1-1	CASSIDRVDTEAFF	TGCGCCAGCAGCATAGACAGGGTGGACACTGAAGCTTTCTTT
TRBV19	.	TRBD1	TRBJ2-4	CASAPGQGAIQYF	TGTGCCAGCGCGCCGGGACAGGGGGCCATTCAGTACTTC
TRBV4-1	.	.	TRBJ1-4	CASSREGGEKLFF	TGCGCCAGCAGCCGGGAGGGAGGGGAAAAACTGTTTTTT
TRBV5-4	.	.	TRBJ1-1	CASSLGGSGGNTEAFF	TGTGCCAGCAGCTTGGGAGGGTCCGGGGGAAACACTGAAGCTTTCTTT
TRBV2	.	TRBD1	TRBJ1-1	CASSETGVSGAFF	TGTGCCAGCAGCGAGACAGGGGTCTCGGGAGCTTTCTTT
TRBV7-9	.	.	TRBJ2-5	CASSLSLGVQETQYF	TGTGCCAGCAGCTTAAGCCTAGGGGTACAAGAGACCCAGTACTTC
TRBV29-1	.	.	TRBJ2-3	CSGRPEVTDTQYF	TGCAGCGGGAGACCAGAGGTCACAGATACGCAGTATTTT
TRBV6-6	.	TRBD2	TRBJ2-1	CASSMASGSDEQFF	TGTGCCAGCAGTATGGCTAGCGGGTCGGATGAGCAGTTCTTC
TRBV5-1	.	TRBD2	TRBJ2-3	CASSFSGGENTQYF	TGCGCCAGCAGCTTTTCGGGGGGTGAAAATACGCAGTATTTT
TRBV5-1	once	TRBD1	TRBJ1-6	CASSKSGTGASSYNSPLHF	TGCGCCAGCAGCAAATCCGGGACAGGGGCCAGCTCCTATAATTCACCCCTCCACTTT
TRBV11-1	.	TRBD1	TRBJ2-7	CASSKGTGLSYEQYF	TGTGCCAGCAGCAAAGGGACAGGCCTCTCCTACGAGCAGTACTTC
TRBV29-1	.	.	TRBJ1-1	CSVLDPGSGNTEAFF	TGCAGCGTTCTCGACCCAGGGTCAGGGAACACTGAAGCTTTCTTT
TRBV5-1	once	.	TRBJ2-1	CASSLDSGVEQFF	TGCGCCAGCAGCTTGGATTCAGGGGTTGAGCAGTTCTTC
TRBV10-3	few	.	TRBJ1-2	CAISESGAPRGYTF	TGTGCCATCAGTGAGTCTGGGGCCCCTCGTGGCTACACCTTC
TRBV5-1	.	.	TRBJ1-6	CASSLATGNSPLHF	TGCGCCAGCAGCTTGGCCACAGGAAATTCACCCCTCCACTTT
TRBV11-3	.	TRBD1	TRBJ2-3	CASSPRTGPPDTQYF	TGTGCCAGCAGCCCCCGGACAGGGCCCCCAGATACGCAGTATTTT
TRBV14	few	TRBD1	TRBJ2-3	CASSQEPRTGVPDTQYF	TGTGCCAGCAGCCAAGAACCCCGGACAGGGGTTCCAGATACGCAGTATTTT
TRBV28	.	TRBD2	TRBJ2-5	CASSLLAAGETQYF	TGTGCCAGCAGTTTACTAGCGGCGGGGGAGACCCAGTACTTC
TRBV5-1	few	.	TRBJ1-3	CASSLAGYGNTIYF	TGCGCCAGCAGCTTGGCGGGTTATGGAAACACCATATATTTT
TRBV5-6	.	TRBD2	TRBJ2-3	CASRRTSGYTDTQYF	TGTGCCAGCAGGAGGACTAGCGGATACACAGATACGCAGTATTTT
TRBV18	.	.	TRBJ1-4	CASSPSPTPTNEKLFF	TGTGCCAGCTCACCCAGTCCGACACCAACTAATGAAAAACTGTTTTTT
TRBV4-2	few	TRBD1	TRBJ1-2	CASSQPGTAGYTF	TGTGCCAGCAGCCAACCCGGGACAGCTGGCTACACCTTC
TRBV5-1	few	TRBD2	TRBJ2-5	CASSFNSGRQETQYF	TGCGCCAGCAGCTTTAATAGCGGGAGACAAGAGACCCAGTACTTC
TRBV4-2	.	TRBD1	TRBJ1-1	CASSQDLGTGELGSFAEAFF	TGTGCCAGCAGCCAAGATCTCGGGACAGGGGAGTTGGGGAGCTTCGCTGAAGCTTTCTTT
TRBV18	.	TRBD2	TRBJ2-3	CASSPPGAGGFMTDTQYF	TGTGCCAGCTCACCACCCGGAGCGGGAGGATTTATGACAGATACGCAGTATTTT
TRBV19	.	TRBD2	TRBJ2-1	CASTFSGTSGRGEQFF	TGTGCCAGTACCTTCTCCGGGACTAGCGGGAGAGGAGAGCAGTTCTTC
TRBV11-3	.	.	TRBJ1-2	CASSLDQGKHGYTF	TGTGCCAGCAGTTTAGATCAGGGGAAACATGGCTACACCTTC
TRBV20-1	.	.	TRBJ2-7	CSARGGYEQYF	TGCAGTGCGAGAGGAGGCTACGAGCAGTACTTC
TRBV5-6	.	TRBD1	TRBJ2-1	CASSSLQGGYNEQFF	TGTGCCAGCAGCTCTCTACAGGGGGGATACAATGAGCAGTTCTTC